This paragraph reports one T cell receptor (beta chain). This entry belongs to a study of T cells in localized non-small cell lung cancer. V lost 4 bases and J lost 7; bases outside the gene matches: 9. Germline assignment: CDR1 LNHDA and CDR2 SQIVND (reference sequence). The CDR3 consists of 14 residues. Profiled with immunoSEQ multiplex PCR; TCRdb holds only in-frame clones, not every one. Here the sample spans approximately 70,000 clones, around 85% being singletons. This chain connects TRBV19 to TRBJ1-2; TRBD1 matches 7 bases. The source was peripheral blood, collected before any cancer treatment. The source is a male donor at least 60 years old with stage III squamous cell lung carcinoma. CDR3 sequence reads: CASSKEGRDSGYTF. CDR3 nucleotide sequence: TGTGCCAGTAGTAAGGAGGGACGGGACAGTGGCTACACCTTC.